A selection of T cell receptor beta chains follows, all from one sample in a study of cytomegalovirus exposure and HLA in healthy donors. Measured with immunoSEQ multiplex PCR; TCRdb has only the in-frame clones, and not every one. The sample contains 46,000 or so clones, around 58% of which appear only once. Sequences were obtained from PBMCs. The origin of the receptors is a man in his 60s in good health and CMV-seropositive. The CDR3 runs from the conserved cysteine through the conserved F or W. A D gene is named only where the DNA matches it firmly. For some rows the clone size is stated as once, few or many, or as a class when expanded; others skip it.

J gene | CDR3 length | clone size | D gene | V gene | CDR3 DNA | CDR3 protein
TRBJ1-1 | 16 | NA | TRBD1 | TRBV18 | TGTGCCAGCTCACCTGCGCAGGGGGCCTGGGACACTGAAGCTTTCTTT | CASSPAQGAWDTEAFF
TRBJ2-5 | 13 | once | NA | TRBV7-9 | TGTGCCAGCAGATCTAGCGCGGATGAGACCCAGTACTTC | CASRSSADETQYF
TRBJ2-4 | 17 | NA | NA | TRBV21-1 | TGTGCCAGCAGCAAAATCCGCCCCACAGGGGAAAAGAACATTCAGTACTTC | CASSKIRPTGEKNIQYF
TRBJ2-7 | 14 | NA | TRBD1 | TRBV18 | TGTGCCAGCTCACCTGGGACAGGGTCCTACGAGCAGTACTTC | CASSPGTGSYEQYF
TRBJ2-6 | 15 | few | NA | TRBV6-1 | TGTGCCAGCAGTGAAGGGAGCTCTGGGGCCAACGTCCTGACTTTC | CASSEGSSGANVLTF
TRBJ2-1 | 15 | NA | TRBD1 | TRBV28 | TGTGCCAGCATCCAGCAGGGGGCGTGGGACAATGAGCAGTTCTTC | CASIQQGAWDNEQFF
TRBJ2-5 | 13 | NA | TRBD1 | TRBV2 | TGTGCCAGCGGGGGACAGGGCCAAGAGACCCAGTACTTC | CASGGQGQETQYF
TRBJ1-1 | 13 | few | NA | TRBV7-2 | TGTGCCAGCAGATCAGGGTATGGCGCTGAAGCTTTCTTT | CASRSGYGAEAFF
TRBJ2-7 | 15 | NA | TRBD1 | TRBV6-5 | TGTGCCAGCAGTTACCTGACAGGGGGAACCTACGAGCAGTACTTC | CASSYLTGGTYEQYF
TRBJ2-7 | 14 | NA | NA | TRBV6-4 | TGTGCCAGCAGTGACCCCCGGGGGACCTACGAGCAGTACTTC | CASSDPRGTYEQYF
TRBJ2-1 | 16 | NA | TRBD2 | TRBV13 | TGTGCCAGCAGCTTGTTCACTAGCGGGGGCTACAATGAGCAGTTCTTC | CASSLFTSGGYNEQFF
TRBJ2-1 | 14 | once | TRBD2 | TRBV9 | TGTGCCAGCAGCGTAGCAGCGGGAGGGCATGAGCAGTTCTTC | CASSVAAGGHEQFF
TRBJ1-2 | 12 | NA | NA | TRBV2 | TGTGCCAGGGGGGGGGCAGGTGATGGCTACACCTTC | CARGGAGDGYTF
TRBJ2-2 | 13 | NA | TRBD1 | TRBV2 | TGTGCCAGCAGCAGGGGGCCCACCGGGGAGCTGTTTTTT | CASSRGPTGELFF
TRBJ2-2 | 15 | NA | TRBD2 | TRBV30 | TGTGCCTGGCAACCTAGCGGGGTAAACACCGGGGAGCTGTTTTTT | CAWQPSGVNTGELFF
TRBJ1-1 | 14 | few | NA | TRBV28 | TGTGCCAGCAGTTTTCGGGGGATGAACACTGAAGCTTTCTTT | CASSFRGMNTEAFF
TRBJ2-1 | 15 | NA | NA | TRBV11-2 | TGTGCCAGCAGCCGAGACAGTGAAAACTACAATGAGCAGTTCTTC | CASSRDSENYNEQFF
TRBJ1-1 | 17 | NA | NA | TRBV7-9 | TGTGCCAGCAGCTTTACACGGGGGGCTTCTATGAACACTGAAGCTTTCTTT | CASSFTRGASMNTEAFF
TRBJ1-2 | 11 | NA | NA | TRBV30 | TGTGCCTGGAGTTCAAATCATGGCTACACCTTC | CAWSSNHGYTF
TRBJ1-4 | 15 | NA | TRBD1 | TRBV7-2 | TGTGCCAGCAGCGGAACCGGGACAGGGGTTGAAAAACTGTTTTTT | CASSGTGTGVEKLFF
TRBJ1-5 | 13 | NA | NA | TRBV4-1 | TGCGCCAGCAGCCTCGGTGGCGGTCAGCCCCAGCATTTT | CASSLGGGQPQHF
TRBJ2-2 | 15 | NA | NA | TRBV9 | TGTGCCAGCAGCCCTCGGGAGCCAGGGACCGGGGAGCTGTTTTTT | CASSPREPGTGELFF
TRBJ2-5 | 18 | NA | TRBD2 | TRBV7-9 | TGTGCCAGCAGCTTAGCGGACTCGAGCGGGAGGGCCTGGGAGACCCAGTACTTC | CASSLADSSGRAWETQYF
TRBJ2-7 | 9 | NA | NA | TRBV21-1 | TGTGCCAGCTGTGGCGGGATCTACTTC | CASCGGIYF
TRBJ2-5 | 13 | NA | NA | TRBV6-5 | TGTGCCAGCAGTTACCCGGGTGATTCGGAGCAGTACTTC | CASSYPGDSEQYF
TRBJ1-5 | 14 | NA | NA | TRBV10-3 | TGTGCCACCGTTGACAGTTTGGGCAATCAGCCCCAGCATTTT | CATVDSLGNQPQHF
TRBJ2-1 | 17 | few | TRBD2 | TRBV7-6 | TGTGCCAGCAGCTGGGGGGTAGCGGGGCAATCCTACAATGAGCAGTTCTTC | CASSWGVAGQSYNEQFF
TRBJ2-1 | 13 | few | NA | TRBV2 | TGTGCCAGCAGCAGACAGGTCGACGGTGAGCAGTTCTTC | CASSRQVDGEQFF
TRBJ2-5 | 17 | NA | NA | TRBV27 | TGTGCCAGCCTTACCGGACGCGAGGGGGGCGGGGGAGAGACCCAGTACTTC | CASLTGREGGGGETQYF
TRBJ1-5 | 13 | NA | NA | TRBV27 | TGTGCCAGCAGTTTGGGGGGGGGTCAGCCCCAGCATTTT | CASSLGGGQPQHF
TRBJ2-3 | 14 | NA | NA | TRBV11-1 | TGTGCCAGCAGCCCCAGGACTAGCACAGATACGCAGTATTTT | CASSPRTSTDTQYF
TRBJ1-5 | 16 | NA | TRBD1 | TRBV19 | TGTGCCAGTAGTTCCCTCAGGACAGGGGGGAATCAGCCCCAGCATTTT | CASSSLRTGGNQPQHF
TRBJ2-1 | 17 | NA | TRBD1 | TRBV9 | TGTGCCAGCAGCACTCGCGCGTTGGGACAGATTTACAATGAGCAGTTCTTC | CASSTRALGQIYNEQFF
TRBJ1-5 | 12 | NA | TRBD1 | TRBV6-5 | TGTGCCAGCAGTACAGGGGATCAGCCCCAGCATTTT | CASSTGDQPQHF
TRBJ1-2 | 14 | few | TRBD1 | TRBV18 | TGTGCCAGCTCACCGATCGGGACAGCTGACGGCTACACCTTC | CASSPIGTADGYTF
TRBJ2-1 | 15 | NA | NA | TRBV7-2 | TGTGCCAGCAGCTTAAGTGGACTGCAGTACAATGAGCAGTTCTTC | CASSLSGLQYNEQFF
TRBJ2-1 | 15 | few | TRBD2 | TRBV5-6 | TGTGCCAGCAGCCCCTTAGCGGGAGGGGGCGGTGAGCAGTTCTTC | CASSPLAGGGGEQFF
TRBJ2-7 | 14 | once | TRBD2 | TRBV27 | TGTGCCAGCAGTTCCGGGACTAGCGCCTACGAGCAGTACTTC | CASSSGTSAYEQYF
TRBJ2-5 | 15 | NA | TRBD2 | TRBV4-3 | TGCGCCAGCAGCCAAGCCCGGGGGAGGGCTAAGACCCAGTACTTC | CASSQARGRAKTQYF
TRBJ1-2 | 12 | NA | NA | TRBV7-2 | TGTGCCAGCAGCTTAGTTCTCCGGGGCTACACCTTC | CASSLVLRGYTF
TRBJ2-5 | 13 | NA | NA | TRBV11-3 | TGTGCCAGCAGCTTAGACTCGGAAGAGACCCAGTACTTC | CASSLDSEETQYF
TRBJ2-7 | 11 | NA | NA | TRBV19 | TGTGCCAGTAGCAACAAGTACGAGCAGTACTTC | CASSNKYEQYF
TRBJ2-7 | 18 | NA | TRBD2 | TRBV9 | TGTGCCAGCAGCTCTTCAGTGGGGGGTAGCGGGATGATCTACGAGCAGTACTTC | CASSSSVGGSGMIYEQYF
TRBJ2-6 | 13 | NA | NA | TRBV5-4 | TGTGCCAGCTCGCTGGCCGGGGCCAACGTCCTGACTTTC | CASSLAGANVLTF
TRBJ2-3 | 15 | NA | NA | TRBV4-3 | TGCGCCAGCAGCCTTCAGGGGGGAATCTCAGATACGCAGTATTTT | CASSLQGGISDTQYF
TRBJ1-5 | 14 | NA | NA | TRBV30 | TGTGCCTGGAGTGTTAAGCAAAAAAATCAGCCCCAGCATTTT | CAWSVKQKNQPQHF
TRBJ2-7 | 15 | NA | TRBD1 | TRBV5-1 | TGCGCCAGCAGCCCCTACAGGGGGCGCTCCTACGAGCAGTACTTC | CASSPYRGRSYEQYF
TRBJ2-1 | 13 | NA | TRBD2 | TRBV9 | TGTGCCAGCAGCCCCGGGGGGGAGCGGGAGCAGTTCTTC | CASSPGGEREQFF
TRBJ1-2 | 16 | few | TRBD1 | TRBV5-4 | TGTGCCAGCAGCCCACCGGGACAGGGGGCTACCTATGGCTACACCTTC | CASSPPGQGATYGYTF
TRBJ2-3 | 15 | NA | TRBD2 | TRBV7-2 | TGTGCCAGCAGCTTTTTAGCGGGGGGAACAGATACGCAGTATTTT | CASSFLAGGTDTQYF
TRBJ2-7 | 17 | few | TRBD1 | TRBV27 | TGTGCCAGCAGTTTAAGACAGGGGATGACCCGTTCCTACGAGCAGTACTTC | CASSLRQGMTRSYEQYF